The 14 T cell receptor beta chains reported below all come from one sample, sequenced in a study of blood T cells in healthy people across ages. Primers used in a second PCR of roughly 6 to 12 cycles were a sample-barcoded 5' primer and a J-beta primer mix. One entry per CDR3 protein, called by TCRdb with MiXCR from the 5' RACE reads. This sample yields approximately 780,000 distinct CDR3 sequences, of which about a quarter are seen a single time; 2.5% to 3.5% belongs to the top ten. These same records also appear under a second study, on T cells of mothers and their children.

Specimen: blood. The receptor source for this set is a boy aged 5-17 years in good health.

This clonotype appeared a few times. The chain carries TRBV5-6 and TRBJ2-5; 8 bases fit TRBD1. CDR3 length equals 16 residues. With V trimmed by 1 base and J by 5 bases, 10 bases remained unmatched. Looked up from germline, CDR1 is SGHDT and CDR2 is YYEEEE. CDR3 DNA: TGTGCCAGCAGCTTGATATTCCGGACAGGGCGGGAGACCCAGTACTTC. This gives the protein CASSLIFRTGRETQYF. Based on the CDR3 plus reference TRBV5-6 and TRBJ2-5, the full variable domain is DAGVTQSPTHLIKTRGQQVTLRCSPKSGHDTVSWYQQALGQGPQFIFQYYEEEERQRGNFPDRFSGHQFPNYSSELNVNALLLGDSALYLCASSLIFRTGRETQYFGPGTRLLVL.

This clonotype turned up a few times. The chain has TRBV4-1 and TRBJ1-3; D call uncertain. The CDR3 consists of 15 residues. Trimming removed 4 bases at V and 2 bases at J, with 12 bases between. Germline assignment: CDR1 MGHRA and CDR2 YSYEKL. The CDR3 sequence: CASSLSTAPGNTIYF. The CDR3 nucleotides read TGCGCCAGCAGCCTCTCAACGGCGCCTGGAAACACCATATATTTT.

The table lists this clonotype with a few counts. CDR3 sequence reads: CASKQNSGNTIYF. CDR3 nucleotide sequence: TGTGCCAGCAAACAAAACTCTGGAAACACCATATATTTT. The chain is built from TRBV2 and TRBJ1-3, with no clear D. Germline CDR1 SNHLY, CDR2 FYNNEI. The CDR3 has 13 amino acids. The V gene lost 7 bases and the J gene lost 0 bases, with 7 bases spanning the gap.

The V call is TRBV27, the J call TRBJ1-6; no definite D call. Germline CDR1 and CDR2: MNHEY and SMNVEV (reference sequence). V was cut by 5 bases and J by 9 bases, with 11 bases left in between. CDR3 size: 13 residues. For the CDR3, the DNA is TGTGCCAGCAGTACAGCCACCCGTTCACCCCTCCACTTT. As protein: CASSTATRSPLHF.

The chain links TRBV5-1 to TRBJ1-5; 7 bases match TRBD1. The ends lost 4 bases at V and 0 bases at J; junction bases unmatched: 4. The CDR3 is 15 residues long. CDR1 is SGHRS, CDR2 YFSETQ, per germline. CDR3 sequence reads: CASSRTGDSNQPQHF. Here the CDR3 DNA reads TGCGCCAGCAGCCGGACAGGCGATAGCAATCAGCCCCAGCATTTT.

The J gene is TRBJ1-2, the V gene TRBV6-2 or TRBV6-3; D remains unclear. This CDR3 comprises 14 residues. CDR1 is MNHEY and CDR2 is SVGEGT in the germline V gene. Trimming took 2 bases from V and 2 from J, leaving 9 bases between them. The CDR3 protein is CASSYIGPNYGYTF. The CDR3 bases are TGTGCCAGCAGTTACATAGGACCGAACTATGGCTACACCTTC.

The rearrangement uses TRBV5-1 and TRBJ2-4; D is unresolved. The germline gives CDR1 SGHRS, CDR2 YFSETQ. The CDR3 consists of 13 residues. V lost 5 bases to trimming and J lost 0 bases, with 6 bases between them. The CDR3 protein is CASRGPAKNIQYF. The CDR3 DNA is TGCGCCAGCAGGGGTCCAGCCAAAAACATTCAGTACTTC. Full variable domain (rest looked up from reference TRBV5-1 and TRBJ2-4): KAGVTQTPRYLIKTRGQQVTLSCSPISGHRSVSWYQQTPGQGLQFLFEYFSETQRNKGNFPGRFSGRQFSNSRSEMNVSTLELGDSALYLCASRGPAKNIQYFGAGTRLSVL.

The chain recombines TRBV3-1 with TRBJ2-2; 7 bases map to TRBD1. This CDR3 has 15 residues. Germline CDR1 LGHDT, CDR2 YNNKEL (reference sequence). The J segment lost 6 bases and the V segment lost 2 bases, leaving 6 bases of the junction unmatched. This CDR3 is CASSQRRGRAGELFF. CDR3 coding DNA: TGTGCCAGCAGCCAACGCAGGGGGAGAGCCGGGGAGCTGTTTTTT.

The chain has TRBV5-5 and TRBJ2-5, with D unclear. Per the germline V gene, CDR1 is SGHKS and CDR2 is YYEKEE (reference sequence). Trimming took off 1 base at V and 5 bases at J, with 15 bases between the two ends. This CDR3 is 15 amino acids long. The CDR3 bases are TGTGCCAGCAGCTTGCGGCCCGACCGGACGGAGACCCAGTACTTC. Translating it yields CASSLRPDRTETQYF.

This chain joins TRBV5-1 and TRBJ2-7; a weak D match, TRBD1 (6 bases). The V gene lost 0 bases and the J gene lost 0 bases, with 13 bases spanning the gap. Germline-derived CDR1 and CDR2 are SGHRS and YFSETQ. CDR3 length: 16 residues. CDR3 DNA: TGCGCCAGCAGCTTGGCCTGGGGGCTCAGCTCCTACGAGCAGTACTTC. It codes for CASSLAWGLSSYEQYF.

This clonotype was seen more than once but under ten times. CDR3 protein: CASSLGLAGGEETQYF. The CDR3 DNA sequence: TGTGCCAGCAGCCTTGGACTAGCGGGGGGGGAGGAGACCCAGTACTTC. The chain joins TRBV7-2 to TRBJ2-5; TRBD2 matches 15 bases. With 5 bases clipped from V and 5 bases from J, the junction kept 6 bases outside the gene matches. The V gene's germline CDR1 is SGHTA and CDR2 FQGNSA. The CDR3 sequence is 16 residues long.

Points on this clonotype: The junction departs from the called germline gene at one end, perhaps through a read error. The gene calls are TRBV7-9 and TRBJ2-5, with D tentatively TRBD1 or TRBD2 (5 bases each). In germline, CDR1 is SEHNR, CDR2 FQNEAQ (reference sequence). This CDR3 has 12 residues. The CDR3 DNA is TGTGCCAGCAGCTTAGCGGGGGACCCGGCGTTCTTC. It yields the protein CASSLAGDPAFF.

This clonotype was observed a few times. The junction does not match germline at one end; this may be a read error. The CDR3 DNA reads TGTGCCAGCAGTCCCGACAGGGAGGGTGAAAAACTGCTTTTT. This encodes CASSPDREGEKLLF. The chain couples TRBV28 to TRBJ1-4; TRBD1 matches at 7 bases. The CDR3 has 14 amino acids. Germline V lookup: CDR1 MDHEN, CDR2 SYDVKM.

This chain joins TRBV29-1 and TRBJ2-1; D is ambiguous. Per the germline V gene, CDR1 is SQVTM and CDR2 is ANQGSEA. This CDR3 has 16 amino acids. V lost 7 bases to trimming and J lost 0 bases, with 19 bases between them. The CDR3 sequence: CSADGMAESSYNEQFF. The CDR3 coding sequence is TGCAGCGCCGATGGGATGGCCGAGAGCTCCTACAATGAGCAGTTCTTC.